A selection of T cell receptor beta chains follows, all from one sample in a study of PD-L1 blockade in urothelial cancer. This table comes from immunoSEQ multiplex PCR, and its TCRdb copy is limited to in-frame clones, with some not included. The table lists 30,000 to 50,000 clones, approximately 90% of them singletons. Sequenced material: PBMCs, taken around atezolizumab (anti-PD-L1) treatment. The receptors come from a man aged 60-69 years with urothelial cancer. Both conserved end residues are part of each CDR3.

j_call: TRBJ2-2
v_call: TRBV28
cdr3_aa: CATPNRNTGELFF

j_call: TRBJ2-1
v_call: TRBV18
cdr3_aa: CASSPRTGLGEQFF

j_call: TRBJ2-6
v_call: TRBV19
cdr3_aa: CASAGTGANVLTF

j_call: TRBJ1-1
v_call: TRBV20-1
cdr3_aa: CRPSGGTEAFF

j_call: TRBJ1-2
v_call: TRBV5-1
cdr3_aa: CARRPGIVRGYTF

j_call: TRBJ2-2
v_call: TRBV5-6
cdr3_aa: CASTPPGQVNTGELFF

j_call: TRBJ2-5
v_call: TRBV11-2
cdr3_aa: CASSLWSGETQYF

j_call: TRBJ1-3
v_call: TRBV5-1
cdr3_aa: CASSKGQGEGTIYF

j_call: TRBJ2-1
v_call: TRBV27
cdr3_aa: CASSVGSPMNEQFF

j_call: TRBJ2-1
v_call: TRBV18
cdr3_aa: CASSSGQGWSEQFF

j_call: TRBJ1-2
v_call: TRBV4-3
cdr3_aa: CASSQEGAAGYTF

j_call: TRBJ2-5
v_call: TRBV6-1
cdr3_aa: CATRILDRVETQYF

j_call: TRBJ2-3
v_call: TRBV10-3
cdr3_aa: CAISRTSGLAGDTQYF

j_call: TRBJ2-3
v_call: TRBV14
cdr3_aa: CASSPSGLADTQYF

j_call: TRBJ2-7
v_call: TRBV6-6
cdr3_aa: CASIFWGGGVYEQYF

j_call: TRBJ2-3
v_call: TRBV2
cdr3_aa: CASSDVGQGRTDTQYF

j_call: TRBJ2-3
v_call: TRBV7-6
cdr3_aa: CASSFSVSDTQYF

j_call: TRBJ1-2
v_call: TRBV4-1
cdr3_aa: CASSLLRTGDYYGYTF

j_call: TRBJ1-2
v_call: TRBV4-1
cdr3_aa: CASSRREGQGIGYTF

j_call: TRBJ2-2
v_call: TRBV29-1
cdr3_aa: CSVELQGIWNTGELFF

j_call: TRBJ1-2
v_call: TRBV5-1
cdr3_aa: CASSFGTGGPYGYTF

j_call: TRBJ2-5
v_call: TRBV28
cdr3_aa: CATGGSGKETQYF

j_call: TRBJ2-3
v_call: TRBV7-6
cdr3_aa: CASGGVRTDTQYF

j_call: TRBJ2-1
v_call: TRBV5-1
cdr3_aa: CASSQVAGGAYNEQFF

j_call: TRBJ1-1
v_call: TRBV7-7
cdr3_aa: CASSRQENTEAFF

j_call: TRBJ1-1
v_call: TRBV14
cdr3_aa: CASSLTGRRVGTEAFF

j_call: TRBJ2-5
v_call: TRBV5-1
cdr3_aa: CASSGTSGQETQYF

j_call: TRBJ1-1
v_call: TRBV4-1
cdr3_aa: CASSREAANQNTEAFF

j_call: TRBJ2-7
v_call: TRBV6-1
cdr3_aa: CASSEALPGGYYEQYF